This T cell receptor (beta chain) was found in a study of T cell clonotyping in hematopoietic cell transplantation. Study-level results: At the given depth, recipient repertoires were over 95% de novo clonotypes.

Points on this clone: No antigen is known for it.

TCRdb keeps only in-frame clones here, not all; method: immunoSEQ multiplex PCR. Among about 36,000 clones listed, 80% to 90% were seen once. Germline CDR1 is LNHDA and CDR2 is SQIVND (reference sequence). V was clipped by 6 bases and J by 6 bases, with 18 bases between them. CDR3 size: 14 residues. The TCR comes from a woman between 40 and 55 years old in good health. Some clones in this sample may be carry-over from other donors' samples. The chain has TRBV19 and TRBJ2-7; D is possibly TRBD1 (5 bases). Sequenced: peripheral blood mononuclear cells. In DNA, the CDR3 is TGTGCCAGTAGGATTTCGCGGAGTAGGGGCGAGCAGTACTTC. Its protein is CASRISRSRGEQYF.